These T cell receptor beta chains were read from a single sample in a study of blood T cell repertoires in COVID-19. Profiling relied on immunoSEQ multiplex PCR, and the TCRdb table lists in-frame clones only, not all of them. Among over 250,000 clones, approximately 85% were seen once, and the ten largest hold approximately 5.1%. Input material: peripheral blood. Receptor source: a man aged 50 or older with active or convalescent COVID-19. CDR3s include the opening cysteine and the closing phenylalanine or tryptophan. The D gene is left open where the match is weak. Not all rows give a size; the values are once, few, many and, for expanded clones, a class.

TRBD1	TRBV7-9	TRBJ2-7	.	TGTGCCAGCGCCTCGGGGACATGGGGGACAGGCGCCTACGAGCAGTACTTC	CASASGTWGTGAYEQYF
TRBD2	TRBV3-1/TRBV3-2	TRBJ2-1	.	TGTGCCAGCAGCCCAGGGACTAGCGGGAATTATGAGCAGTTCTTC	CASSPGTSGNYEQFF
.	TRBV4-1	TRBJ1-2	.	TGCGCCAGCAGCCATCCAGACAGTAACTATGGCTACACCTTC	CASSHPDSNYGYTF
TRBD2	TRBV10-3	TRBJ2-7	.	TGTGCCATCAGTGGGGCGGGAGGGCCCCGTGAGCAGTACTTC	CAISGAGGPREQYF
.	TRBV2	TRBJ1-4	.	TGTGCCAGCAGTGGCGAGGAAAAACTGTTTTTT	CASSGEEKLFF
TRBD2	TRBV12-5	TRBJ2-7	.	TGTGCTAGTGGTTTGTCAAGCGGGAGGGGAGCGGTATACGAGCAGTACTTC	CASGLSSGRGAVYEQYF
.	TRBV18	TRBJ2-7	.	TGTGCCAGCTCACCACGCCAGACAGAGGCCTACGAGCAGTACTTC	CASSPRQTEAYEQYF
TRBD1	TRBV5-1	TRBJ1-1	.	TGCGCCAGCACCGCCGGGACAGAAAACACTGAAGCTTTCTTT	CASTAGTENTEAFF
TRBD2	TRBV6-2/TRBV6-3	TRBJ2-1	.	TGTGCCAGCAGTTACTTTCCGGGGACTAGCGGGAGTGGAAATGAGCAGTTCTTC	CASSYFPGTSGSGNEQFF
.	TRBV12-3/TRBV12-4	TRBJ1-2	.	TGTGCCAGCAGTTCAGGGGCTAGTGGCTACACCTTC	CASSSGASGYTF
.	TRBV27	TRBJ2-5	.	TGTGCCAGCAGCCAAACGACTAGTTTCACAGAGACCCAGTACTTC	CASSQTTSFTETQYF
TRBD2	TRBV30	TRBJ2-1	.	TGTGCCTGGAGGGGGAGCGGGACGCTTCGGCAGTTCTTC	CAWRGSGTLRQFF
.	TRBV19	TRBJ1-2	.	TGTGCCAGTAGCGGGGGGCAGGGCTACACCTTC	CASSGGQGYTF
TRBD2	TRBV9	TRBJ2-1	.	TGTGCCAGCAGCGTAGAGCGACTAGCGGCGTACAATGAGCAGTTCTTC	CASSVERLAAYNEQFF
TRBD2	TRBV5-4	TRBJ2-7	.	TGTGCCAGCAGTTCCACCGGGGGGACCACCTACGAGCAGTACTTC	CASSSTGGTTYEQYF
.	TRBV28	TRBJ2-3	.	TGTGCCAGCAGTTTCTTAAGGGGGAGCTATTGGGGGACAGATACGCAGTATTTT	CASSFLRGSYWGTDTQYF
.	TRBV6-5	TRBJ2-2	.	TGTGCCACCCTGCCTCAGGGGCTTATCACCGGGGAGCTGTTTTTT	CATLPQGLITGELFF
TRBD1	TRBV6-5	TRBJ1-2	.	TGTGCCAGCCTTGGACAGGGGGCGGGCTACACCTTC	CASLGQGAGYTF
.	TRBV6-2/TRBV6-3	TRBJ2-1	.	TGTGCCAGCAGTTACGGGACTCTCCTAGAGCAGTTCTTC	CASSYGTLLEQFF
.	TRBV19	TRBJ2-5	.	TGTGCCAGTAGCCCAAAGGAGGTCCCCTTAGGAGAGACCCAGTACTTC	CASSPKEVPLGETQYF
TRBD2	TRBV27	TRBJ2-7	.	TGTGCCAGCAGTTTATACGGGAGGGGTGCCTACGAGCAGTACTTC	CASSLYGRGAYEQYF
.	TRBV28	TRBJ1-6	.	TGTGCCAGCAGGGTCCGTGGTTCGGATAATTCACCCCTCCACTTT	CASRVRGSDNSPLHF
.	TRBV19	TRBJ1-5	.	TGTGCCAGTAGTATACTGAATCAGCCCCAGCATTTT	CASSILNQPQHF
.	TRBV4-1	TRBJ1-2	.	TGCGCCAGCAGCCAAGATCGGAGGGACCCAAGGCACTATGGCTACACCTTC	CASSQDRRDPRHYGYTF
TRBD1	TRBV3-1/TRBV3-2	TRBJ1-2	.	TGTGCCAGCAGCCATCGGACAGGGGGCGGCTACACCTTC	CASSHRTGGGYTF
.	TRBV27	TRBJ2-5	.	TGTGCCAGCAGTTTAGGTGGGGGGATCCAAGAGACCCAGTACTTC	CASSLGGGIQETQYF
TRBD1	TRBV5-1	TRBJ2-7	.	TGCGCCAGCAGCTTGGGACAGGGCATCTACGAGCAGTACTTC	CASSLGQGIYEQYF
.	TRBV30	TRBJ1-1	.	TGTGGCACACAACCTCAGGGGACTGAAGCTTTCTTT	CGTQPQGTEAFF
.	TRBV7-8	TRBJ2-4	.	TGTGCCAGCAGCTTACAAGGGCCCGGGGACATTCAGTACTTC	CASSLQGPGDIQYF
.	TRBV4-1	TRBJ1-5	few	TGCGCCAGCAGCCAAGATGAGGGTACGATGGGGCCCCAGCATTTT	CASSQDEGTMGPQHF
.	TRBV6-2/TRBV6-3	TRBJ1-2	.	TGTGCCAGCAGTTCACAGGGAACCTATGGCTACACCTTC	CASSSQGTYGYTF
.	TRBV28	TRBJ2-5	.	TGTGCCAGCAGTTATCAGGGCTCCCAGTACTTC	CASSYQGSQYF
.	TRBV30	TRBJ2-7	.	TGTGCCTGGAGTGAGGACTACTACGAGCAGTACTTC	CAWSEDYYEQYF
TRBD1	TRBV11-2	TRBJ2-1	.	TGTGCCAGCAGCCGAACGAGGACAGGGAGCAATGAGCAGTTCTTC	CASSRTRTGSNEQFF
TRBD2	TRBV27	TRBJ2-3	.	TGTGCCAGCAGCCTGACTAGCGTCACAGATACGCAGTATTTT	CASSLTSVTDTQYF
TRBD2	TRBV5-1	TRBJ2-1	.	TGCGCCAGCAGCTTAAGGACTAGCGGGTACTCCTACAATGAGCAGTTCTTC	CASSLRTSGYSYNEQFF
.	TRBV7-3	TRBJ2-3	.	TGTGCCAGCAGTGAGGGCGCAGATACGCAGTATTTT	CASSEGADTQYF
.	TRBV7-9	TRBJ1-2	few	TGTGCCAGCAGCTTGGGGGCCCTCTATGGCTACACCTTC	CASSLGALYGYTF
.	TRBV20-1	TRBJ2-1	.	TGCAGTGCTAGAGAAGAGGTTGAGCAGTTCTTC	CSAREEVEQFF
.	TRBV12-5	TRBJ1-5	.	TGTGCTAGTGGATCGACCGGACTTAGCAATCAGCCCCAGCATTTT	CASGSTGLSNQPQHF
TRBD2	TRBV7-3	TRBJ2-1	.	TGTGCCAGCAGCCTGAAAACTAGCGGCCCCTACAATGAGCAGTTCTTC	CASSLKTSGPYNEQFF
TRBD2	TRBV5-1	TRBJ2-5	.	TGCGCCAGCAGTGCGGGAGGTGGAGAGACCCAGTACTTC	CASSAGGGETQYF
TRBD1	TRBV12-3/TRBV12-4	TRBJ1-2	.	TGTGCCAGTAGACAGGGGAACTATGGCTACACCTTC	CASRQGNYGYTF